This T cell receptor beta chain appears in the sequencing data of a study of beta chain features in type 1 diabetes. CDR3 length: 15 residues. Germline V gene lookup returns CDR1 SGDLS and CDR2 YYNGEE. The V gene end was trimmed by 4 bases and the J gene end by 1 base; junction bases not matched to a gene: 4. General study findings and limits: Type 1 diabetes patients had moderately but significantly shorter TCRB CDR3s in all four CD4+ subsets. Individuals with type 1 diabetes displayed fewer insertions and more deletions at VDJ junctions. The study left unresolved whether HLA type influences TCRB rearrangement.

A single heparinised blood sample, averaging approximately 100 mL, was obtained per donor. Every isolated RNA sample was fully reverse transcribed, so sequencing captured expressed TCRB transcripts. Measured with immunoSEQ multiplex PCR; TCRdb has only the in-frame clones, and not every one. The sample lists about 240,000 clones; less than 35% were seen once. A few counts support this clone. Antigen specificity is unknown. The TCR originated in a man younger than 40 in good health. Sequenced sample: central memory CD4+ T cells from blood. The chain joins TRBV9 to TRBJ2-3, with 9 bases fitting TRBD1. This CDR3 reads CASSMGQGRTDTQYF. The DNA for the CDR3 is TGTGCCAGCAGCATGGGACAGGGACGCACAGATACGCAGTATTTT.